This is a list of T cell receptor beta chains from one sample in a study of shared T cell receptors in the human thymus. Measured with immunoSEQ multiplex PCR; TCRdb has only the in-frame clones, and not every one. Of about 710,000 clones in the sample, 87% were seen once. The same specimen was also included in a second study, on human thymus T cells.

The sample consisted of thymocytes. All receptors come from a boy under three years old with a congenital heart defect. CDR3s include the opening cysteine and the closing phenylalanine or tryptophan. Fields, in order: V gene, J gene, D gene, clone size, CDR3 protein, CDR3 DNA. A D gene is named only where the DNA matches it firmly. Clone size is shown for a subset of rows, as once, few, many or a class of expanded clone.

v_gene: TRBV27
j_gene: TRBJ1-2
d_gene: -
abundance: -
CDR3aa: CASSLSRGSYGYTF
CDR3nt: TGTGCCAGCAGTTTATCGCGGGGCAGCTATGGCTACACCTTC

v_gene: TRBV7-7
j_gene: TRBJ2-1
d_gene: TRBD2
abundance: once
CDR3aa: CASSRSGGNEQFF
CDR3nt: TGTGCCAGCAGCAGAAGCGGGGGGAATGAGCAGTTCTTC

v_gene: TRBV6-5
j_gene: TRBJ1-3
d_gene: TRBD1
abundance: -
CDR3aa: CASRATGNGNTIYF
CDR3nt: TGTGCCAGCAGAGCGACAGGGAACGGAAACACCATATATTTT

v_gene: TRBV5-6
j_gene: TRBJ2-5
d_gene: -
abundance: -
CDR3aa: CASSWEGVPQETQYF
CDR3nt: TGTGCCAGCAGCTGGGAGGGGGTGCCCCAAGAGACCCAGTACTTC

v_gene: TRBV6-5
j_gene: TRBJ1-5
d_gene: TRBD1
abundance: -
CDR3aa: CASRAGTGDDQPQHF
CDR3nt: TGTGCCAGCAGGGCCGGGACAGGGGACGATCAGCCCCAGCATTTT

v_gene: TRBV27
j_gene: TRBJ1-5
d_gene: -
abundance: -
CDR3aa: CASSLKDKDKPQHF
CDR3nt: TGTGCCAGCAGTTTAAAGGACAAGGACAAGCCCCAGCATTTT

v_gene: TRBV11-2
j_gene: TRBJ2-7
d_gene: -
abundance: -
CDR3aa: CASSRGPAYEQYF
CDR3nt: TGTGCCAGCAGCAGGGGTCCCGCCTACGAGCAGTACTTC

v_gene: TRBV14
j_gene: TRBJ2-1
d_gene: TRBD2
abundance: -
CDR3aa: CASTQGQLAKNEQFF
CDR3nt: TGTGCCAGCACCCAGGGCCAACTAGCGAAGAATGAGCAGTTCTTC

v_gene: TRBV7-3
j_gene: TRBJ2-6
d_gene: TRBD2
abundance: -
CDR3aa: CASSPRLAGFSGANVLTF
CDR3nt: TGTGCCAGCAGCCCCAGACTAGCGGGTTTCTCTGGGGCCAACGTCCTGACTTTC

v_gene: TRBV30
j_gene: TRBJ2-1
d_gene: TRBD2
abundance: few
CDR3aa: CAWSAHDGTSGPVSSYNEQFF
CDR3nt: TGTGCCTGGAGTGCACATGACGGGACTAGCGGACCTGTTAGCTCCTACAATGAGCAGTTCTTC

v_gene: TRBV28
j_gene: TRBJ1-4
d_gene: TRBD1
abundance: few
CDR3aa: CASPRDRVNEKLFF
CDR3nt: TGTGCCAGCCCCCGGGACAGGGTTAATGAAAAACTGTTTTTT

v_gene: TRBV27
j_gene: TRBJ1-5
d_gene: TRBD1
abundance: -
CDR3aa: CASSLRGQGGRQPQHF
CDR3nt: TGTGCCAGCAGTTTACGGGGACAGGGTGGTCGGCAGCCCCAGCATTTT

v_gene: TRBV6-1
j_gene: TRBJ2-1
d_gene: -
abundance: once
CDR3aa: CASSVRGLRIPSSYNEQFF
CDR3nt: TGTGCCAGCAGTGTGAGGGGACTTCGGATCCCGAGCTCCTACAATGAGCAGTTCTTC

v_gene: TRBV4-1
j_gene: TRBJ1-1
d_gene: -
abundance: -
CDR3aa: CASSQDKWGDYTEAFF
CDR3nt: TGCGCCAGCAGCCAAGATAAGTGGGGGGATTACACTGAAGCTTTCTTT

v_gene: TRBV10-3
j_gene: TRBJ1-3
d_gene: -
abundance: -
CDR3aa: CAIRDRIETSSGNTIYF
CDR3nt: TGTGCCATCAGGGACAGAATCGAGACAAGCTCTGGAAACACCATATATTTT

v_gene: TRBV6-1
j_gene: TRBJ2-1
d_gene: TRBD1
abundance: -
CDR3aa: CASTRQGYSYNEQFF
CDR3nt: TGTGCCAGCACCCGACAGGGCTACTCCTACAATGAGCAGTTCTTC

v_gene: TRBV5-5
j_gene: TRBJ1-2
d_gene: TRBD1
abundance: -
CDR3aa: CASSLGPQGSYGYTF
CDR3nt: TGTGCCAGCAGCTTGGGACCACAGGGGAGCTATGGCTACACCTTC

v_gene: TRBV5-4
j_gene: TRBJ2-1
d_gene: -
abundance: -
CDR3aa: CASSLARLKDNEQFF
CDR3nt: TGTGCCAGCAGCTTGGCTCGACTAAAAGACAATGAGCAGTTCTTC

v_gene: TRBV30
j_gene: TRBJ2-7
d_gene: TRBD2
abundance: -
CDR3aa: CACLKGGGFGYEQYF
CDR3nt: TGTGCCTGTCTCAAAGGCGGGGGTTTTGGCTACGAGCAGTACTTC

v_gene: TRBV7-9
j_gene: TRBJ1-2
d_gene: TRBD1
abundance: -
CDR3aa: CASSWGQGPDYGYTF
CDR3nt: TGTGCCAGCAGCTGGGGACAGGGACCGGACTATGGCTACACCTTC

v_gene: TRBV5-6
j_gene: TRBJ1-3
d_gene: TRBD1
abundance: -
CDR3aa: CASSPGQGAAGNTIYF
CDR3nt: TGTGCCAGCAGCCCGGGACAGGGGGCGGCGGGAAACACCATATATTTT

v_gene: TRBV7-9
j_gene: TRBJ1-6
d_gene: TRBD1
abundance: -
CDR3aa: CASSSGRTGGFLTLHF
CDR3nt: TGTGCCAGCAGCTCAGGAAGGACAGGGGGCTTTCTCACCCTCCACTTT

v_gene: TRBV7-9
j_gene: TRBJ2-1
d_gene: TRBD1
abundance: -
CDR3aa: CASSRGQGSDEQFF
CDR3nt: TGTGCCAGCAGCCGAGGACAGGGTTCAGATGAGCAGTTCTTC

v_gene: TRBV13
j_gene: TRBJ2-7
d_gene: TRBD1
abundance: -
CDR3aa: CATGPTGRYEQYF
CDR3nt: TGTGCCACCGGACCGACAGGGAGATACGAGCAGTACTTC

v_gene: TRBV4-1
j_gene: TRBJ1-6
d_gene: TRBD1
abundance: -
CDR3aa: CASSQGPQQGARNSPLHF
CDR3nt: TGCGCCAGCAGCCAAGGCCCCCAACAGGGGGCTCGTAATTCACCCCTCCACTTT

v_gene: TRBV10-1
j_gene: TRBJ1-3
d_gene: -
abundance: -
CDR3aa: CATSRQFGNTIYF
CDR3nt: TGCGCCACTTCCCGACAGTTCGGAAACACCATATATTTT

v_gene: TRBV28
j_gene: TRBJ2-3
d_gene: TRBD2
abundance: -
CDR3aa: CASSLARGGTDTQYF
CDR3nt: TGTGCCAGCAGTTTAGCGCGGGGGGGCACAGATACGCAGTATTTT

v_gene: TRBV11-2
j_gene: TRBJ2-7
d_gene: TRBD1
abundance: -
CDR3aa: CASSLVGQGLEEQYF
CDR3nt: TGTGCCAGCAGCTTAGTGGGACAGGGGCTGGAGGAGCAGTACTTC

v_gene: TRBV5-5
j_gene: TRBJ2-7
d_gene: -
abundance: -
CDR3aa: CASSFQRATYEQYF
CDR3nt: TGTGCCAGCAGCTTCCAGCGGGCCACCTACGAGCAGTACTTC

v_gene: TRBV6-4
j_gene: TRBJ2-1
d_gene: TRBD2
abundance: -
CDR3aa: CASNSGGRYNEQFF
CDR3nt: TGTGCCAGCAATAGCGGGGGGAGGTACAATGAGCAGTTCTTC

v_gene: TRBV28
j_gene: TRBJ2-5
d_gene: -
abundance: -
CDR3aa: CASSPRPRDVQETQYF
CDR3nt: TGTGCCAGCAGTCCCCGCCCGCGGGATGTCCAAGAGACCCAGTACTTC

v_gene: TRBV27
j_gene: TRBJ2-4
d_gene: -
abundance: -
CDR3aa: CASSLRRLAKNIQYF
CDR3nt: TGTGCCAGCAGTTTGCGGAGGCTAGCCAAAAACATTCAGTACTTC

v_gene: TRBV27
j_gene: TRBJ2-1
d_gene: -
abundance: -
CDR3aa: CASSLYRGGRGFPYNEQFF
CDR3nt: TGTGCCAGCAGTCTCTATAGGGGGGGCAGGGGCTTCCCCTACAATGAGCAGTTCTTC

v_gene: TRBV7-9
j_gene: TRBJ2-3
d_gene: -
abundance: -
CDR3aa: CASSLYAGTDTQYF
CDR3nt: TGTGCCAGCAGCTTATACGCGGGCACAGATACGCAGTATTTT

v_gene: TRBV5-4
j_gene: TRBJ2-1
d_gene: TRBD1
abundance: -
CDR3aa: CASSLTGDNEQFF
CDR3nt: TGTGCCAGCAGCCTGACAGGGGACAATGAGCAGTTCTTC

v_gene: TRBV10-1
j_gene: TRBJ2-7
d_gene: TRBD1
abundance: few
CDR3aa: CASIGQGAYEQYF
CDR3nt: TGCGCCAGCATAGGACAGGGGGCTTACGAGCAGTACTTC

v_gene: TRBV25-1
j_gene: TRBJ2-7
d_gene: TRBD1
abundance: -
CDR3aa: CASSEFLGQGTYEQYF
CDR3nt: TGTGCCAGCAGTGAATTTTTGGGACAGGGCACCTACGAGCAGTACTTC

v_gene: TRBV18
j_gene: TRBJ2-5
d_gene: TRBD2
abundance: -
CDR3aa: CASSLSFSGEDKETQYF
CDR3nt: TGTGCCAGCTCACTATCTTTTAGCGGGGAGGACAAAGAGACCCAGTACTTC

v_gene: TRBV4-3
j_gene: TRBJ2-7
d_gene: TRBD2
abundance: -
CDR3aa: CASSPAGTYEQYF
CDR3nt: TGCGCCAGCAGCCCAGCGGGGACCTACGAGCAGTACTTC

v_gene: TRBV2
j_gene: TRBJ2-1
d_gene: TRBD2
abundance: -
CDR3aa: CASSEGRITSGMSSEQFF
CDR3nt: TGTGCCAGCAGTGAAGGCAGGATTACTAGCGGGATGAGTTCTGAGCAGTTCTTC

v_gene: TRBV19
j_gene: TRBJ1-3
d_gene: -
abundance: -
CDR3aa: CASSVVGRGRENTIYF
CDR3nt: TGTGCCAGCTCAGTGGTGGGCAGGGGACGCGAAAACACCATATATTTT

v_gene: TRBV4-3
j_gene: TRBJ2-6
d_gene: -
abundance: -
CDR3aa: CASSLQRGSSGANVLTF
CDR3nt: TGCGCCAGCAGCCTCCAGAGGGGGTCATCCGGGGCCAACGTCCTGACTTTC

v_gene: TRBV4-1
j_gene: TRBJ1-1
d_gene: -
abundance: -
CDR3aa: CASSQDQGHGLPPLTEAFF
CDR3nt: TGCGCCAGCAGCCAAGATCAAGGACATGGGCTTCCACCCCTAACTGAAGCTTTCTTT

v_gene: TRBV5-6
j_gene: TRBJ1-6
d_gene: -
abundance: -
CDR3aa: CASSLGVNNSPLHF
CDR3nt: TGTGCCAGCAGCCTCGGGGTAAATAATTCACCCCTCCACTTT

v_gene: TRBV9
j_gene: TRBJ2-1
d_gene: TRBD2
abundance: -
CDR3aa: CASSVGRLAGGSAYNEQFF
CDR3nt: TGTGCCAGCAGCGTAGGAAGACTAGCGGGGGGGAGCGCCTACAATGAGCAGTTCTTC

v_gene: TRBV10-1
j_gene: TRBJ2-3
d_gene: -
abundance: -
CDR3aa: CASSSGITDTQYF
CDR3nt: TGCGCCAGCAGTTCCGGGATCACAGATACGCAGTATTTT

v_gene: TRBV4-3
j_gene: TRBJ1-4
d_gene: TRBD1
abundance: -
CDR3aa: CASSQDRDRGRLATNEKLFF
CDR3nt: TGCGCCAGCAGCCAAGATAGGGACAGGGGGCGTCTCGCAACTAATGAAAAACTGTTTTTT

v_gene: TRBV9
j_gene: TRBJ2-3
d_gene: TRBD2
abundance: once
CDR3aa: CASSSLAGGFTDTQYF
CDR3nt: TGTGCCAGCAGCTCCCTAGCGGGAGGGTTCACAGATACGCAGTATTTT

v_gene: TRBV28
j_gene: TRBJ2-2
d_gene: -
abundance: -
CDR3aa: CASSLEEPNTGELFF
CDR3nt: TGTGCCAGCAGTTTAGAGGAACCGAACACCGGGGAGCTGTTTTTT

v_gene: TRBV2
j_gene: TRBJ2-4
d_gene: TRBD1
abundance: -
CDR3aa: CASSSLDRVVNIQYF
CDR3nt: TGTGCCAGCAGCTCATTGGACAGGGTGGTGAACATTCAGTACTTC

v_gene: TRBV7-9
j_gene: TRBJ2-7
d_gene: TRBD1
abundance: once
CDR3aa: CASSLSDRTYEQYF
CDR3nt: TGTGCCAGCAGCTTATCGGACAGGACCTACGAGCAGTACTTC